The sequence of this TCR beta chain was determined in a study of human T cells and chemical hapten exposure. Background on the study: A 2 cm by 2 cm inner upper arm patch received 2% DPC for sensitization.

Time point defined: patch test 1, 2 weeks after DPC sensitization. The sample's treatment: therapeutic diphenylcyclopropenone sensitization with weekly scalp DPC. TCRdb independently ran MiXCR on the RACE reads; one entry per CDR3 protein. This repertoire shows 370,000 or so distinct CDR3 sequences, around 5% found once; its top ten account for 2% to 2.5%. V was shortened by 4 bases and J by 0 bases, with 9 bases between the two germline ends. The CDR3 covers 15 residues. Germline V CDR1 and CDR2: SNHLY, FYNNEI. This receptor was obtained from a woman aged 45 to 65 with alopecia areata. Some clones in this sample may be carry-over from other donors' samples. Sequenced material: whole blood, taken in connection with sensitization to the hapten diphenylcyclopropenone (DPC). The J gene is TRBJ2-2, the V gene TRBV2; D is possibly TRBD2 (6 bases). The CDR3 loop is CASSGGTPNTGELFF. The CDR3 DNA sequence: TGTGCCAGCAGTGGGGGGACTCCGAACACCGGGGAGCTGTTTTTT.